This T cell receptor beta chain was obtained from a study of CD8+ T cells in alopecia areata. Study summary: Among treated patients, oral tofacitinib was administered at 5 to 10 mg twice daily.

TCR sequencing used cDNA made by reverse transcription of extracted RNA. The method was immunoSEQ multiplex PCR; TCRdb's version includes in-frame clones alone and lacks a portion of them. The sample consists of over 85,000 clones, 35% to 45% of them appearing once. This clone was seen a handful of times. V was cut by 7 bases and J by 6 bases, with 15 bases left in between. Germline V gene data show CDR1 as MDHEN and CDR2 as SYDVKM. The CDR3 totals 13 residues. This rearrangement joins TRBV28 to TRBJ1-1; perhaps TRBD1 as D (5 bases). Source material: CD4+ T cells sorted from blood. The source is a human donor with alopecia areata. CDR3 region: CASTVRQGSEAFF. The DNA of the CDR3 is TGTGCCAGCACCGTTAGGCAGGGTTCTGAAGCTTTCTTT.